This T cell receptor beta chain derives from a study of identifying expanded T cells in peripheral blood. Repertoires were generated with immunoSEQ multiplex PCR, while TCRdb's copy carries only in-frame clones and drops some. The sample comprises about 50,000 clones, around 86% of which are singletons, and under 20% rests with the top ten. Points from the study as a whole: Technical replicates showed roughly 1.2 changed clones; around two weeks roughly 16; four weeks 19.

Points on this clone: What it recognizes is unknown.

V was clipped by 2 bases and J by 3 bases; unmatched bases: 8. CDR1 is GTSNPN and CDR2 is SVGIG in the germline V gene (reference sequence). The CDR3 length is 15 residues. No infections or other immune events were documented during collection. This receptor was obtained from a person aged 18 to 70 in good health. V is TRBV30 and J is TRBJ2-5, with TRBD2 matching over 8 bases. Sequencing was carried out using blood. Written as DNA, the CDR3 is TGTGCCTGGAGTCACCCAGCAGCGGGGGAAGAGACCCAGTACTTC. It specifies CAWSHPAAGEETQYF.